The 16 T cell receptor beta chains given below trace back to one sample, sequenced in a study of a mutant IDH1 vaccine in newly diagnosed glioma. The sample's time point: week 5, during vaccination. Doses comprised 300 ug of mutant IDH1 20-mer peptide each, plus topical imiquimod. The antigens these receptors bind are not known. Using immunoSEQ multiplex PCR, the repertoire was profiled, and TCRdb retains in-frame clones only, with some absent. Among 35,000 or so clones listed, approximately 83% were seen once. Sequencing was performed on PBMCs, taken from a glioma patient whose treatment included an IDH1 peptide vaccine. Receptors were obtained from a man aged 25-45 years with glioma.

V gene TRBV30 combines with J gene TRBJ2-3, with D possibly TRBD2 on 6 matching bases. The germline V gene has CDR1 GTSNPN and CDR2 SVGIG (reference sequence). The CDR3 totals 14 residues. V was pared by 3 bases and J by 3 bases, with 13 bases between. This CDR3 reads CAWRKRAGTDTQYF. DNA for the CDR3: TGTGCCTGGAGAAAGCGGGCGGGAACAGATACGCAGTATTTT.

The chain combines TRBV4-1 with TRBJ1-1; D not resolved. The CDR3 totals 14 residues. The V gene lost 8 bases and the J gene lost 3 bases, with 16 bases spanning the gap. The germline V gene encodes CDR1 MGHRA and CDR2 YSYEKL. This CDR3 is CASHRAGPDTEAFF. In DNA, the CDR3 is TGCGCCAGCCACCGGGCCGGCCCAGACACTGAAGCTTTCTTT.

The chain couples TRBV4-3 to TRBJ2-7; D not resolved. Trimming left V 0 bases short and J 5 bases short, with 8 bases between. The length of the CDR3 is 13 residues. Looked up from germline, CDR1 is LGHNA and CDR2 is YSLEER. As DNA, the CDR3 is TGCGCCAGCAGCCAAGAAGGGTGGGACGAGCAGTACTTC. Translating it yields CASSQEGWDEQYF.

This chain links TRBV5-6 with TRBJ1-4; tentative D call: TRBD1 (6 bases). From germline, CDR1 is SGHDT and CDR2 YYEEEE. This CDR3 has 14 residues. V was cut by 4 bases and J by 7 bases, with 14 bases left in between. The CDR3 coding sequence is TGTGCCAGCAGCCGGATAGGGGGAATTGAAAAACTGTTTTTT. Translating gives CASSRIGGIEKLFF.

This rearrangement joins TRBV5-1 to TRBJ2-2; D is possibly TRBD1 (6 bases). Germline assignment: CDR1 SGHRS and CDR2 YFSETQ. The CDR3 runs to 16 residues. The germline V and J ends were trimmed by 6 bases and 4 bases, with 19 bases remaining between them. The CDR3 sequence: CASTTSGVFGTGELFF. For the CDR3, the DNA is TGCGCCAGCACGACCTCAGGGGTGTTCGGCACCGGGGAGCTGTTTTTT.

Here the CDR3 reads CSVRTGNQETQYF. In DNA, the CDR3 is TGCAGCGTCCGGACGGGGAACCAAGAGACCCAGTACTTC. The chain employs TRBV29-1 and TRBJ2-5, with D possibly TRBD2 on 5 matching bases. Germline V gene lookup returns CDR1 SQVTM and CDR2 ANQGSEA. Trimming removed 6 bases from V and 0 bases from J, with 11 bases in between. There are 13 residues in the CDR3.

This chain joins TRBV5-4 and TRBJ1-2; D is perhaps TRBD1 (6 bases). Trimming left V 3 bases short and J 5 bases short, with 20 bases between. The germline gives CDR1 SGHNT, CDR2 YYREEE (reference sequence). The CDR3 consists of 16 residues. DNA for the CDR3: TGTGCCAGCAGCTCCCTATTGGAGCAGGGGAGGTATGGCTACACCTTC. Its protein is CASSSLLEQGRYGYTF.

The V and J genes are TRBV6-6 and TRBJ2-3; D is uncertain. The germline V and J ends were trimmed by 9 bases and 6 bases, with 7 bases remaining between them. Germline V lookup: CDR1 MNHNY, CDR2 SVGAGI (reference sequence). The CDR3 has 10 amino acids. Here the CDR3 reads CASKGDTQYF. The CDR3 DNA is TGTGCCAGTAAGGGCGATACGCAGTATTTT.

The V call is TRBV25-1, the J call TRBJ2-1, with TRBD2 as a possible D gene (5 bases). The V gene's germline CDR1 is MGHDK and CDR2 SYGVNS. The CDR3 extends over 13 amino acids. Trimming removed 0 bases at V and 6 bases at J, with 6 bases between. This CDR3 is CASSEYGGNEQFF. The CDR3 DNA is TGTGCCAGCAGTGAATATGGAGGCAATGAGCAGTTCTTC.

This chain links TRBV4-1 with TRBJ2-2, with D possibly TRBD2 on 6 matching bases. The ends were cut back, 1 base at V and 4 bases at J, with 16 bases in the middle. Per germline, CDR1 MGHRA and CDR2 YSYEKL. The CDR3 covers 17 residues. This CDR3 is CASSQAVRGEATGELFF. CDR3 sequence (DNA): TGCGCCAGCAGCCAAGCGGTGCGCGGGGAAGCCACCGGGGAGCTGTTTTTT.

The CDR3 here is CASSYDPQGLYGYTF. In DNA, the CDR3 is TGTGCCAGCAGTTACGACCCTCAGGGGCTCTATGGCTACACCTTC. The chain joins TRBV6-6 to TRBJ1-2; D is perhaps TRBD1 (6 bases). The germline V gene has CDR1 MNHNY and CDR2 SVGAGI (reference sequence). The CDR3 length is 15 residues. Deletions cut 2 bases from V and 4 bases from J, with 14 bases between.

In its sample, this clone was seen a few times. This rearrangement joins TRBV28 to TRBJ1-5; TRBD1 is a possible D gene (5 bases). The length of the CDR3 is 15 residues. Trimming left V 2 bases short and J 6 bases short, with 14 bases between. Per the germline V gene, CDR1 is MDHEN and CDR2 is SYDVKM. The CDR3 coding sequence is TGTGCCAGCAGTTTAGTTGCGCAGGGCAGTCAGCCCCAGCATTTT. Its translation: CASSLVAQGSQPQHF. Combining the CDR3 with reference TRBV28 and TRBJ1-5 gives the whole variable domain DVKVTQSSRYLVKRTGEKVFLECVQDMDHENMFWYRQDPGLGLRLIYFSYDVKMKEKGDIPEGYSVSREKKERFSLILESASTNQTSMYLCASSLVAQGSQPQHFGDGTRLSIL.

The V call is TRBV4-3, the J call TRBJ1-5; no firm D call. This CDR3 region has 14 residues. CDR1 is LGHNA, CDR2 YSLEER, per germline. The V end was cut by 0 bases, the J end by 5 bases, with 8 bases between. CDR3 DNA sequence: TGCGCCAGCAGCCAAGAATATACGTATCAGCCCCAGCATTTT. Translated: CASSQEYTYQPQHF.

This chain links TRBV4-3 with TRBJ1-3, with 9 positions matching TRBD1. The germline gives CDR1 LGHNA, CDR2 YSLEER. V was pared by 4 bases and J by 8 bases, with 6 bases of the junction left unmatched. CDR3 length: 14 residues. The CDR3: CASSPTGGPDTIYF. The CDR3 DNA reads as TGCGCCAGCAGCCCCACAGGGGGCCCTGACACCATATATTTT.

This clone was detected only once. This chain links TRBV28 with TRBJ1-1, with 8 bases fitting TRBD1. Germline V gives CDR1 MDHEN, CDR2 SYDVKM. V shed 4 bases, J shed 7 bases, and the junction held 8 bases outside the gene matches. The CDR3 is made up of 14 amino acids. In DNA form, the CDR3 reads TGTGCCAGCAGTTCGACAGGGGTCCGGAGTGAAGCTTTCTTT. Translation: CASSSTGVRSEAFF.

This chain links TRBV4-1 with TRBJ2-3; 12 bases map to TRBD2. V was pared by 6 bases and J by 2 bases, with 6 bases of the junction left unmatched. Germline CDR1 is MGHRA and CDR2 is YSYEKL. The CDR3 sequence is 16 residues long. Here the CDR3 reads CASSRLAGGPTDTQYF. For the CDR3, the DNA is TGCGCCAGCAGTCGCCTAGCGGGGGGGCCCACAGATACGCAGTATTTT.